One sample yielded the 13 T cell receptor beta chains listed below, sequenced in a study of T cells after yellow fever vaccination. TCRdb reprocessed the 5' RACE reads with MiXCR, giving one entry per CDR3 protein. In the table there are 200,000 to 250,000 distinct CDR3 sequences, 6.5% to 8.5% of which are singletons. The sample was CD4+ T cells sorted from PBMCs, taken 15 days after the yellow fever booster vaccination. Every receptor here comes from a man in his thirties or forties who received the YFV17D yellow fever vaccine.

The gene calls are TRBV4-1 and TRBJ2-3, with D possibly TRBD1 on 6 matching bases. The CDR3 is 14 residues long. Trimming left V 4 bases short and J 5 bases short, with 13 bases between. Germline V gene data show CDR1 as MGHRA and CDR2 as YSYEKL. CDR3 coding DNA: TGCGCCAGCAGCCCGGGACACCAGGAAGATACGCAGTATTTT. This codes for CASSPGHQEDTQYF.

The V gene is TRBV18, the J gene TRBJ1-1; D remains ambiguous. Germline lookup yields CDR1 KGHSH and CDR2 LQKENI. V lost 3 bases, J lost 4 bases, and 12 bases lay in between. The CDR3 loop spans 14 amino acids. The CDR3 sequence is CASSPPGVPTEAFF. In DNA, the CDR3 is TGTGCCAGCTCACCTCCTGGGGTTCCCACTGAAGCTTTCTTT.

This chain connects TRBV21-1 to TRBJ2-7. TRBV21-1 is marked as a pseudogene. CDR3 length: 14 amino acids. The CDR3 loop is CASSKEGRNYEQYF. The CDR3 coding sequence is TGTGCCAGCAGCAAAGAAGGCCGTAACTACGAGCAGTACTTC.

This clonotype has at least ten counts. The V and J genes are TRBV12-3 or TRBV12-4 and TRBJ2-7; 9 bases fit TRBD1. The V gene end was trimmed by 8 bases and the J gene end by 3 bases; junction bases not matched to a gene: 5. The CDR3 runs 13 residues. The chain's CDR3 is CASLGQGLYEQYF. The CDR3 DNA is TGTGCCAGCTTGGGACAGGGTCTCTACGAGCAGTACTTC.

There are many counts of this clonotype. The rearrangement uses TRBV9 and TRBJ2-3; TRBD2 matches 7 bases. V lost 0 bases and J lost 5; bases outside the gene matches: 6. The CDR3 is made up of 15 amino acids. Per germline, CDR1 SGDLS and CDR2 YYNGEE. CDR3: CASSVAGGPLDTQYF. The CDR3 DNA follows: TGTGCCAGCAGCGTAGCGGGAGGCCCCTTAGATACGCAGTATTTT.

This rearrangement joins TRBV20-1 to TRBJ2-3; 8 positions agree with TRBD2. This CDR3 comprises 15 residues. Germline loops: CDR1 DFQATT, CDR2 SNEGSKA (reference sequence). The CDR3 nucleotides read TGCTTCTGGAGCCGGACTAGCCTGAGCACAGATACGCAGTATTTT. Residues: CFWSRTSLSTDTQYF.

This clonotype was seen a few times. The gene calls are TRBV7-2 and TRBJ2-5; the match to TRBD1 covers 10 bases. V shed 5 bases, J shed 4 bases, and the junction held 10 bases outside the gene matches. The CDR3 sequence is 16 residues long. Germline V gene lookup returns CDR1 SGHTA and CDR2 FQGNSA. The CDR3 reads CASSPQRDRGLETQYF. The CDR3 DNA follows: TGTGCCAGCAGCCCCCAGCGGGACAGGGGTTTAGAGACCCAGTACTTC.

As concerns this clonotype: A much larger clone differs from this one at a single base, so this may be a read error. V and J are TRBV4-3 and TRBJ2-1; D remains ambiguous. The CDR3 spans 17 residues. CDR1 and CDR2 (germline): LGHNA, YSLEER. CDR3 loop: CASSPDGRRKTYNEHFF. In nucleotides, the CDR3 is TGCGCCAGCAGCCCAGATGGTAGACGGAAGACCTACAATGAGCATTTCTTC.

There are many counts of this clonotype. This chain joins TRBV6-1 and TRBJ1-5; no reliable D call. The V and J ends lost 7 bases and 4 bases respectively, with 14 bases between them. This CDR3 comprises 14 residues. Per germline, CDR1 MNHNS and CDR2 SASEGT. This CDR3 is CASKEQKGNQPQHF. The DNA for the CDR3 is TGTGCCAGCAAGGAGCAGAAAGGAAATCAGCCCCAGCATTTT.

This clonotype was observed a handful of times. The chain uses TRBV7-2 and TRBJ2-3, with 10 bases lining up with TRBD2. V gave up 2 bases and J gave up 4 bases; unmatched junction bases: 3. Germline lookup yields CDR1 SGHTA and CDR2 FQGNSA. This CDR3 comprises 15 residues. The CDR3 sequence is CASSLLAGVPDTQYF. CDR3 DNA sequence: TGTGCCAGCAGCTTACTAGCGGGGGTCCCAGATACGCAGTATTTT.

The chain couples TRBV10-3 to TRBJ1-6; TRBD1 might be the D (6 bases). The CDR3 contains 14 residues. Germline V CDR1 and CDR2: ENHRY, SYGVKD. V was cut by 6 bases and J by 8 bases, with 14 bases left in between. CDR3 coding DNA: TGTGCCATCAGGGTACAGGGCGGCGATTCACCCCTCCACTTT. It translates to CAIRVQGGDSPLHF.

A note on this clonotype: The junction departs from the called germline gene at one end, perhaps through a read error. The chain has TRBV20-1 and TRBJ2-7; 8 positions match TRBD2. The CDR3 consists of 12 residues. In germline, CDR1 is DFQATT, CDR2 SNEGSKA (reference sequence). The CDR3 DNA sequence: TGCAGTGCTAGACACCGACGGGGGACTAGTCACTTC. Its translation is CSARHRRGTSHF.

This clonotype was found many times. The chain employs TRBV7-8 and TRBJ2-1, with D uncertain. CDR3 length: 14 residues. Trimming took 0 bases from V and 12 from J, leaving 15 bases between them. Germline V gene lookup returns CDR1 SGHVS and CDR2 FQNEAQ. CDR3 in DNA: TGTGCCAGCAGCTTAGCCCCCAAGAGCGTAGGGCAGTTCTTC. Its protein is CASSLAPKSVGQFF.